This is a list of T cell receptor beta chains from one sample in a study of neurological immune-mediated disorders. One entry per CDR3 protein results from TCRdb running MiXCR on the 5' RACE reads. The table lists tens of thousands of distinct CDR3 sequences, about 3.5% of them singletons. The sequenced sample consisted of PBMCs. The receptors originated from a woman aged 45-65 years with multiple sclerosis. Both conserved end residues are part of each CDR3. Clone size is shown for a subset of rows, as once, few, many or a class of expanded clone.

TRBV5-1	many	CASSLEGLDEKLFF
TRBV7-8	many	CASSLTRGGNQPQHF
TRBV27	many	CASSLKGTEQYF
TRBV24-1	many	CATSDPLAGGQYEQFF
TRBV9	.	CASSARTRGNGEQFF
TRBV20-1	many	CSAPETSGKLNEQFF
TRBV7-2	many	CASSLDGGGSYEQYF
TRBV5-1	many	CASSLGGLGSSYNEQFF
TRBV5-6	many	CASSLAGRNYGYTF
TRBV7-9	many	CASSLGRVATNEKLFF
TRBV27	many	CASSLGGEKLFF
TRBV19	few	CASSSLLTGELFF
TRBV24-1	many	CATSENRNSPLHF
TRBV7-6	once	CASSLPARGGIQYF
TRBV7-2	many	CASSGGGGSRDEQFF
TRBV20-1	many	CSARRGSRVMNTEAFF
TRBV20-1	many	CSARPLAGLTEETQYF
TRBV5-1	many	CASSREGPRRYEQYF
TRBV7-9	many	CASSSASHEQYF
TRBV7-2	.	CASSLGQGGVQPQNF
TRBV7-2	many	CASSSGRIGAFF
TRBV6-2/TRBV6-3	many	CASSIFRDGDQYF
TRBV7-6	few	CASSSAGDLPPWQQYF
TRBV5-6	many	CASSPHPNSNQPQHF
TRBV7-2	many	CASSFDGRAGEQYF
TRBV7-2	many	CASSSEPTGSAGTGELFF
TRBV29-1	many	CSVDSLYNEQFF
TRBV29-1	medium-sized	CSVSRAEDTEAFF
TRBV6-4	few	CASSAGSEQFF
TRBV28	.	CASGQTNGKTIYF
TRBV6-2/TRBV6-3	many	CASSLQGARTDTQYF
TRBV4-3	many	CASSQDERGRGEAFF
TRBV6-6	many	CASSYFTSLNTGELFF
TRBV7-2	many	CASSLYGDSNQPQHF
TRBV5-1	many	CASSLAQGNEQFF
TRBV7-8	many	CASSPLRNYNEQFF
TRBV12-3/TRBV12-4	many	CASTRNSGNTIYF
TRBV4-2	many	CASSQGRDARQYF
TRBV19	many	CASGGQPQHF
TRBV3-1	many	CASSQDPDTQYF
TRBV20-1	many	CSASFGTGSGYTF
TRBV5-1	medium-sized	CASSLLPGVDTEAFF
TRBV20-1	many	CSASRDSRQDTQYF
TRBV30	.	CAWSALADGYEQYF
TRBV7-2	many	CASSSGLAVGRDTQYF
TRBV7-9	many	CASSQMPGRSSEQYF
TRBV6-5	many	CASSYGKGHTEAFF
TRBV12-5	many	CASGLSWRNTEAFF
TRBV4-2	many	CASSVSRSNGEQFF
TRBV5-1	many	CASRAGASENEQFF
TRBV5-1	many	CASSLREGRGTEAFF